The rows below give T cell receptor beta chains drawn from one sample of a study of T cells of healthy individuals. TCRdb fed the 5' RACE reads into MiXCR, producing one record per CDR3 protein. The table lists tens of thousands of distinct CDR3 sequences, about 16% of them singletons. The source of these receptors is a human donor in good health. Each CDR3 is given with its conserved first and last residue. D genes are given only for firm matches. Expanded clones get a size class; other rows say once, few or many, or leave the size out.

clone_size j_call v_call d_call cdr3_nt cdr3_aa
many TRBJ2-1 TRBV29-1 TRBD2 TGCAGCACTAGACTAGCGGGGGGGCGCAATGAGCAGTTCTTC CSTRLAGGRNEQFF
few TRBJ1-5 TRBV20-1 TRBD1 TGCAGTGCCACTCGACAGGGAGGAAGCAATCAGCCCCAGCATTTT CSATRQGGSNQPQHF
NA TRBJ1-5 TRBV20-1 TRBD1 TGCAGTGCTGTCCGGGACAGCCTTCTAATCGGCAATCAGCCCCAGCATTTT CSAVRDSLLIGNQPQHF
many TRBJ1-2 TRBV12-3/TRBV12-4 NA TGTGCCAGCAGTTTAGATACCGATTACTATGGCTACACCTTC CASSLDTDYYGYTF
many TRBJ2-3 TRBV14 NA TGTGCCAGCAGCCGGCGGGGGCTCACAGATACGCAGTATTTT CASSRRGLTDTQYF
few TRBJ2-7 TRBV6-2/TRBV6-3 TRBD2 TGTGCCAGCAGAAGCCTACTAGCGGGCTACGAGCAGTACTTC CASRSLLAGYEQYF
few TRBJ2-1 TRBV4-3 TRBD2 TGCGCCAGCAGCCAAGAAGGGGGGACTAGTTACGATGGGACTAGTTACGATGAGCAGTTCTTC CASSQEGGTSYDGTSYDEQFF
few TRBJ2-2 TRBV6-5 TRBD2 TGTGCCAGCAGTTACGGACTAGCGGATAACACCGGGGAGCTGTTTTTT CASSYGLADNTGELFF
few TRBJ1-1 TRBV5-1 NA TGCGCCAGCAGCTTGATGGGGGAGAGGGCTGAAGCTTTCTTT CASSLMGERAEAFF
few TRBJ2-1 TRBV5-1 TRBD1 TGCGCCAGCAGCCCGGGACAGGGCGAAGAGCAGTTCTTC CASSPGQGEEQFF
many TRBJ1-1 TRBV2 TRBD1 TGTGCCAGCAGTGTCACGACAGGGGGCAGGGATGAAGCTTTCTTT CASSVTTGGRDEAFF
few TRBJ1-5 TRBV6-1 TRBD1 TGTGCCAGCATCTGGGACAGGGTTCGAAATCAGCCCCAGCATTTT CASIWDRVRNQPQHF
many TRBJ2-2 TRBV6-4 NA TGTGCCAGCAGTGACTCGCAGACCGGGGAGCTGTTTTTT CASSDSQTGELFF
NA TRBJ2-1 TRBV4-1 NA TGCGCCAGCAGCCAAGATGGCTCGGGAGAGTTCTTC CASSQDGSGEFF
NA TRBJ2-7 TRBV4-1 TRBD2 TGCGCCAGCAGCCAGCCCGGGACTAGCGGGATCAGAAGTTACGAGCAGTACTTC CASSQPGTSGIRSYEQYF
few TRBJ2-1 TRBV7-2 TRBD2 TGTGCCAGCAGCCCCCAGCTAGCGGGAGGGCCTTGGCAGTTCTTC CASSPQLAGGPWQFF
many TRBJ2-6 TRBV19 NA TGTGCCAGTAGCCCCCGGGGAGTTGGGGCCAACGTCCTGACTTTC CASSPRGVGANVLTF
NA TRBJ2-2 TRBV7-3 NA TGTGCCAGCAGCTCTATAGGTCTCACGGGGACCGGGGAGCTGTTTTTT CASSSIGLTGTGELFF
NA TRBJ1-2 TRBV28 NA TGTGCCAGCAGTCCCGACAATGTGATTGGCTACACCTTC CASSPDNVIGYTF
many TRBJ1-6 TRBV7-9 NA TGTGCCAGCAGCCCCCCGAGCTCCTATAATTCACCCCTCCACTTT CASSPPSSYNSPLHF
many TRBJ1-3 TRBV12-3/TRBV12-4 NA TGTGCCAGCAGCCTCCGGCAGCTGGTAAACACCATATATTTT CASSLRQLVNTIYF
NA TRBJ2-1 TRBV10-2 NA TGCGCCAGCAGTTATGGGGGGTCCGATGAGCAGTTCTTC CASSYGGSDEQFF
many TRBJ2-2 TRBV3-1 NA TGTGCCAGCAGCCTTGACGCGGGACGCTACACCGGGGAGCTGTTTTTT CASSLDAGRYTGELFF
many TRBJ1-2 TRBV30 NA TGTGCCTGTCCGTTAGGACAGTACTATGGCTACACCTTC CACPLGQYYGYTF
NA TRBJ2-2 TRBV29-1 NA TGCAGCGTGATACCAAGGGGAGGATACACCGGGGAGCTGTTTTTT CSVIPRGGYTGELFF
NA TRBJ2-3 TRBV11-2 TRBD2 TGTGCCAGCAGGCCCGGGATGGGGACTAGCGGGGGCACAGATACGCAGTATTTT CASRPGMGTSGGTDTQYF
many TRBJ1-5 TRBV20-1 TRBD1 TGCAGTGCTAGAGGCCAGGGGGATGCTCAGCCCCAGCATTTT CSARGQGDAQPQHF
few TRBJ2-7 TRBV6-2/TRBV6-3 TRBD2 TGTGCCAGCAGTTCGAAGCGGGGGGGCGGCTACGAGCAGTACTTC CASSSKRGGGYEQYF
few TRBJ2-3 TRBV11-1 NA TGTGCCAGCAGTCTCAGCGGAAGTGGGACAGATACGCAGTATTTT CASSLSGSGTDTQYF
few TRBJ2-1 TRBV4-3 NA TGCGCCAGCAGCCGGAACCGGGCTGGCGGCTCCTACAATGAGCAGTTCTTC CASSRNRAGGSYNEQFF
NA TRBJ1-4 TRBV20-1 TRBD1 TGCAGTGCTGGGGGGACAGTTCTAAATGAAAAACTGTTTTTT CSAGGTVLNEKLFF
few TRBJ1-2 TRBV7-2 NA TGTGCCAGCAGCCCACGACAGATCTATGGCTACACCTTC CASSPRQIYGYTF
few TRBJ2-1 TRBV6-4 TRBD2 TGTGCCAGCAGTGCGAGCGGGGGACGCTCCTACAATGAGCAGTTCTTC CASSASGGRSYNEQFF
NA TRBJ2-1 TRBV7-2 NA TGTGCCAGCAGCTTAGCGCTCCGGGGATCCCTCAACAATGAGCAGTTCTTC CASSLALRGSLNNEQFF
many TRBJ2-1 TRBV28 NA TGTGCCAGCAGTCCTGGGGGGAGACAGGCCCAAAGGGGAAATGAGCAGTTCTTC CASSPGGRQAQRGNEQFF
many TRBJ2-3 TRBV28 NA TGTGCCAGCAGTTCGGGACACTACACAGATACGCAGTATTTT CASSSGHYTDTQYF
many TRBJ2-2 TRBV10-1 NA TGCGCCAGCAGTGAAGGGGCCGGGGAGCTGTTTTTT CASSEGAGELFF
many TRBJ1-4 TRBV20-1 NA TGCAGTGCCCGGAAGGGTTCTTTTGAAAAACTGTTTTTT CSARKGSFEKLFF
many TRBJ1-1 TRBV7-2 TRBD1 TGTGCCAGCAGCTTAGGGGGACAGGTCACTGAAGCTTTCTTT CASSLGGQVTEAFF
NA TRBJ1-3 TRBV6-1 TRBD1 TGTGCCAGCAGTGAGACAGGGCGCACCATATATTTT CASSETGRTIYF
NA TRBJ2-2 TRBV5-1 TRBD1 TGCGCCAGCAGCCCGCGGGGCCTTCTTGACCGACAGGGGGTCACCGGGGAGCTGTTTTTT CASSPRGLLDRQGVTGELFF
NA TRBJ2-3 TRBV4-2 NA TGTGCCAGCAGCCAAGATCTTACTATCTCTAGCACAGATACGCAGTATTTT CASSQDLTISSTDTQYF
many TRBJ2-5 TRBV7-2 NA TGTGCCAGCAGCCTGATAGAGACCCAGTACTTC CASSLIETQYF
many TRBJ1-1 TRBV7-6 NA TGTGCCAGCAGCTTAGGGGGATGGGGCGGAGGCACTGAAGCTTTCTTT CASSLGGWGGGTEAFF
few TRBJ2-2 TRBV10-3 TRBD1 TGTGCCATCATGAGGGGGCTGGACACCGGGGAGCTGTTTTTT CAIMRGLDTGELFF
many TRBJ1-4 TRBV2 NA TGTGCCAGCAAGGGCAGCAGGAATGAAAAACTGTTTTTT CASKGSRNEKLFF
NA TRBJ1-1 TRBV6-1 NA TGTGCCAGCAGCTTGAGTCGGGGTTGGACTGAAGCTTTCTTT CASSLSRGWTEAFF
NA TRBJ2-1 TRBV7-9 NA TGTGCCAGCAGCTTATTGGATAACAATGAGCAGTTCTTC CASSLLDNNEQFF
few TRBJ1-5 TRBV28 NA TGTGCCAGCAGCCCCCTTACAGGGATTCAGCCCCAGCATTTT CASSPLTGIQPQHF
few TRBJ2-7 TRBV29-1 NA TGCAGCGCAGCGGGGACAGCCACCCATCGGTACTTC CSAAGTATHRYF